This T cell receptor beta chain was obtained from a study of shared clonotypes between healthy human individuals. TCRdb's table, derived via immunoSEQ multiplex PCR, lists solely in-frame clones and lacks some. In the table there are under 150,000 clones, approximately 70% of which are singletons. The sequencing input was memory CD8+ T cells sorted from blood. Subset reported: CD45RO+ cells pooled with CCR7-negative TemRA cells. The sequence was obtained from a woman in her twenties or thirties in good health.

The CDR3 nucleotides are TGCGCCAGCAGCCGGGGTGAGGGATTAAACGAGCAGTACTTC. Residues: CASSRGEGLNEQYF. The chain links TRBV4-1 to TRBJ2-7; weak D call: TRBD2 (5 bases). The CDR3 has 14 residues. The germline V and J ends were trimmed by 4 bases and 5 bases, with 15 bases remaining between them. Germline CDR1 MGHRA, CDR2 YSYEKL.